Detailed here is one T cell receptor beta chain. Its antigen remains unidentified. An end of the junction differs from the germline gene, which may be a read error. Germline V CDR1 and CDR2: SGHRS, YFSETQ. CDR3 length equals 11 residues. The data derive from a study of blood T cells in healthy people across ages. Overall study: In model experiments, template switching was able to capture about one barcoded beta molecule for every two T cells that were present.

Sample-barcoded 5' priming and a J-beta primer mix drove a second PCR of roughly 6 to 12 cycles. TCRdb itself ran the 5' RACE reads through MiXCR, one entry per CDR3 protein. The sample consists of about 1.4 million distinct CDR3 sequences, approximately 59% of them appearing once. Study-wide findings and caveats: Naive and antigen-experienced cells were not separated, limiting conclusive comparison. Observed TCR beta diversity per million T cells went down as age went up. This fall followed a roughly linear course with age. Naive T cell percentage showed a strong correlation with the diversity of TCR beta.

The chain links TRBV5-1 to TRBJ2-7; D not resolved. The sequencing input was blood. This TCR came from a man aged 18 to 35 in good health. The CDR3 DNA follows: TGCGCCAGCAGCCCTAACTACGAGCTGTACTTC. Residues: CASSPNYELYF.